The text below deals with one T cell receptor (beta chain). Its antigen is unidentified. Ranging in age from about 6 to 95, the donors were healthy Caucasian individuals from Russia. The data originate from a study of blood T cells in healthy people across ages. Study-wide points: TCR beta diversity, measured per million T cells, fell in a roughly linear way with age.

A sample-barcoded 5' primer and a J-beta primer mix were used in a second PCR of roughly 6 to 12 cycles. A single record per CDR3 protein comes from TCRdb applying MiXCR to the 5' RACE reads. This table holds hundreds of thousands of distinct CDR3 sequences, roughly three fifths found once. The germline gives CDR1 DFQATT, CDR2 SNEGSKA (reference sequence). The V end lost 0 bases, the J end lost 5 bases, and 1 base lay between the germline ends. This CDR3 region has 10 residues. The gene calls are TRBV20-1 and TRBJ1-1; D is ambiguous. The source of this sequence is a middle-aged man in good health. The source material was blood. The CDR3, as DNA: TGCAGTGCTAGAGAAACTGAAGCTTTCTTT. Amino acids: CSARETEAFF.